A single sample gave rise to the 29 T cell receptor beta chains below, sequenced in a study of T cells in Graves' hyperthyroidism and ophthalmopathy. Using RNA transcripts as the source, TCR beta CDR3 regions were amplified. Initially, a first-round RT-PCR of the TCR CDR3 employed the HTBI primer set. TCRdb reanalysed the multiplex PCR reads using MiXCR and keeps one entry per CDR3 protein. Among 350,000 to 400,000 distinct CDR3 sequences listed, approximately 20% were seen once. Source material: blood. Receptors were obtained from a woman aged 18-35 years with Graves' hyperthyroidism.

This rearrangement joins TRBV20-1 to TRBJ1-5; D ambiguous. The CDR3 has 16 residues. The germline V gene has CDR1 DFQATT and CDR2 SNEGSKA (reference sequence). V was clipped by 0 bases and J by 2 bases, with 14 bases between them. CDR3 region: CSARDHGISGNQPQHF. The CDR3 bases are TGCAGTGCTAGAGATCACGGTATTAGCGGCAATCAGCCCCAGCATTTT.

This clonotype was observed many times. The chain links TRBV5-1 to TRBJ1-5, with D possibly matching TRBD1 (6 bases). There are 15 residues in the CDR3. The germline V gene has CDR1 SGHRS and CDR2 YFSETQ. Trimming stripped 4 bases from V and 3 bases from J, with 14 bases between. In DNA, the CDR3 is TGCGCCAGCAGCGAAACAGGGACCTCCAATCAGCCCCAGCATTTT. It codes for CASSETGTSNQPQHF.

This clonotype was seen at least ten times. The CDR3 protein is CASSEALADSTGELFF. CDR3 DNA sequence: TGTGCCAGCAGTGAAGCCCTAGCGGACAGCACCGGGGAGCTGTTTTTT. The chain uses TRBV6-1 and TRBJ2-2; weak D call: TRBD2 (7 bases). V was trimmed by 0 bases and J by 4 bases, leaving 12 bases between them. CDR1 is MNHNS, CDR2 SASEGT, per germline. CDR3 length: 16 amino acids.

This clonotype has at least ten counts. A much larger clone sits a single nucleotide away, making a read error possible. The V gene is TRBV12-3 or TRBV12-4, the J gene TRBJ1-1, with unresolved D. The CDR3 consists of 12 residues. The CDR3 sequence is CASRELNTEACF. The DNA of the CDR3 is TGTGCCAGCAGAGAACTAAACACTGAAGCTTGCTTT.

This clonotype showed up many times. The gene calls are TRBV12-3 or TRBV12-4 and TRBJ2-7, with D perhaps matching TRBD2 (6 bases). With 5 bases removed from V and 0 bases from J, the gap between germline ends came to 14 bases. The CDR3 extends over 15 amino acids. In nucleotides, the CDR3 is TGTGCCAGCAGTCCGGGACTGGTGAGCTCCTACGAGCAGTACTTC. Encoded protein: CASSPGLVSSYEQYF.

This rearrangement joins TRBV7-6 to TRBJ2-5; D is uncertain. CDR3 length: 12 residues. The V end lost 2 bases, the J end lost 5 bases, and 6 bases lay between the germline ends. Germline V gene data show CDR1 as SGHVS and CDR2 as FNYEAQ. The CDR3 DNA sequence: TGTGCCAGCAGCTTACAGGCCGAGACCCAGTACTTC. Translating it yields CASSLQAETQYF.

This clonotype came up many times. CDR3 loop: CASGATATYEQYF. CDR3 coding DNA: TGTGCCAGCGGCGCGACAGCGACCTACGAGCAGTACTTC. The chain couples TRBV18 to TRBJ2-7; TRBD1 might be the D (5 bases). Germline lookup yields CDR1 KGHSH and CDR2 LQKENI. V was trimmed by 8 bases and J by 2 bases, leaving 13 bases between them. The CDR3 is 13 residues long.

The gene calls are TRBV12-3 or TRBV12-4 and TRBJ1-1; D ambiguous. This CDR3 is built from 11 residues. V was pared by 4 bases and J by 8 bases, with 8 bases between. The CDR3 DNA reads TGTGCCAGCAGTTCGGCGGCGGAAGCTTTCTTT. It yields the protein CASSSAAEAFF.

V is TRBV5-1 and J is TRBJ1-6; unclear D gene. The CDR3 spans 14 residues. CDR1 and CDR2 from the germline V gene are SGHRS and YFSETQ. V was pared by 5 bases and J by 7 bases, with 13 bases between. The CDR3 sequence is CASRPPARNSPLHF. The CDR3 DNA follows: TGCGCCAGCAGACCCCCTGCACGGAATTCACCCCTCCACTTT.

The sample holds many counts of this clonotype. The V and J genes are TRBV6-1 and TRBJ2-5; a possible D gene is TRBD1 (6 bases). Trimming stripped 3 bases from V and 2 bases from J, with 10 bases between. This CDR3 contains 14 residues. Looked up from germline, CDR1 is MNHNS and CDR2 is SASEGT. CDR3 bases: TGTGCCAGCAGTGATGGACAGCTTCAAGAGACCCAGTACTTC. It codes for CASSDGQLQETQYF.

The chain combines TRBV6-2 or TRBV6-3 with TRBJ2-2; 8 bases align to TRBD1. This CDR3 contains 17 residues. CDR1 is MNHEY and CDR2 is SVGEGT in the germline V gene. The V gene end was trimmed by 5 bases and the J gene end by 0 bases; junction bases not matched to a gene: 8. The CDR3 DNA is TGTGCCAGCAGTCTACCGACAGGGGCCGCGAACACCGGGGAGCTGTTTTTT. This gives the protein CASSLPTGAANTGELFF.

This clonotype was seen at least ten times. Just one base apart from a much larger clone, this may be a read error. This chain joins TRBV6-1 and TRBJ2-2; D is perhaps TRBD1 (5 bases). V was cut by 5 bases and J by 1 base, with 5 bases left in between. The CDR3 has 13 residues. Looked up from germline, CDR1 is MNHNS and CDR2 is SASEGT. CDR3: CASSTGNTGELFF. As DNA, the CDR3 is TGTGCCAGCAGTACAGGGAACACCGGGGAGCTGTTTTTT.

As concerns this clonotype: A much more abundant neighbour one base away suggests this may be a read error. The V gene is TRBV7-6, the J gene TRBJ1-2; no clear D gene. The CDR3 has 15 amino acids. Germline V lookup: CDR1 SGHVS, CDR2 FNYEAQ. This CDR3 is CACSPSRAPGHGYTF. DNA of the CDR3: TGTGCCTGCAGCCCCTCGAGGGCCCCCGGGCATGGCTACACCTTC.

This clonotype occurred many times. This sequence joins TRBV24-1 and TRBJ1-1; D is uncertain. The CDR3 loop spans 13 amino acids. V was clipped by 6 bases and J by 1 base, with 8 bases between them. Germline-derived CDR1 and CDR2 are KGHDR and SFDVKD. CDR3 loop: CATSPDGNTEAFF. The CDR3 bases are TGTGCCACCAGTCCGGACGGGAACACTGAAGCTTTCTTT.

This clonotype was observed many times. This chain joins TRBV2 and TRBJ2-7; the match to TRBD1 covers 9 bases. Germline assignment: CDR1 SNHLY and CDR2 FYNNEI. There are 14 residues in the CDR3. V was clipped by 5 bases and J by 5 bases; unmatched bases: 7. Here the CDR3 DNA reads TGTGCCAGCAGTTCCGGGACAGGGTCTAACGAGCAGTACTTC. This encodes CASSSGTGSNEQYF.

This clonotype was picked up a small number of times. This chain connects TRBV6-1 to TRBJ1-2; tentative D call: TRBD1 (5 bases). Per germline, CDR1 MNHNS and CDR2 SASEGT. The CDR3 length is 12 residues. V lost 6 bases and J lost 4, with 9 bases in between. The CDR3 reads CASRGTVYGYTF. CDR3 nucleotide sequence: TGTGCCAGCAGGGGGACGGTCTATGGCTACACCTTC.

This clonotype was observed many times. The chain joins TRBV6-5 to TRBJ2-7, with D possibly matching TRBD2 (6 bases). This CDR3 contains 12 residues. CDR1 is MNHEY, CDR2 SVGAGI, per germline. V was clipped by 4 bases and J by 3 bases, with 7 bases between them. CDR3 region: CASSWGLYEQYF. DNA for the CDR3: TGTGCCAGCAGTTGGGGACTCTACGAGCAGTACTTC.

The table lists this clonotype with many counts. This chain links TRBV6-5 with TRBJ2-7, with a tentative D call TRBD1 (5 bases). The ends were cut back, 2 bases at V and 4 bases at J, with 12 bases in the middle. This CDR3 has 14 residues. The germline V gene encodes CDR1 MNHEY and CDR2 SVGAGI. CDR3 in amino acids: CASSYRGSAYEQYF. CDR3 DNA sequence: TGTGCCAGCAGTTACAGGGGCAGCGCGTACGAGCAGTACTTC.

This clonotype was observed many times. V gene TRBV12-3 or TRBV12-4 combines with J gene TRBJ1-5; 8 bases are a match to TRBD1. V lost 6 bases and J lost 6; bases outside the gene matches: 16. CDR3 size: 17 residues. CDR3 sequence reads: CASSIGTQGAASQPQHF. The CDR3, as DNA: TGTGCCAGCAGCATAGGAACCCAGGGGGCAGCGAGTCAGCCCCAGCATTTT.

In its sample, this clonotype was seen many times. The chain couples TRBV2 to TRBJ2-3; TRBD2 agrees at 9 bases. CDR3 length: 16 residues. The J segment lost 2 bases and the V segment lost 1 base, leaving 4 bases of the junction unmatched. Germline V gene sequence: CDR1 SNHLY, CDR2 FYNNEI. In nucleotides, the CDR3 is TGTGCCAGCAGTGAAGGAGCGGGGGGACACACAGATACGCAGTATTTT. Protein sequence: CASSEGAGGHTDTQYF. Together with reference TRBV2 and TRBJ2-3, the CDR3 gives the full variable domain: EPEVTQTPSHQVTQMGQEVILRCVPISNHLYFYWYRQILGQKVEFLVSFYNNEISEKSEIFDDQFSVERPDGSNFTLKIRSTKLEDSAMYFCASSEGAGGHTDTQYFGPGTRLTVL.

The CDR3 DNA sequence: TGTGCCAGCAGTCCCCCGCGAACGGTCTGGGACGAGCAGTACTTC. This encodes CASSPPRTVWDEQYF. The chain has TRBV12-3 or TRBV12-4 and TRBJ2-7; unclear D gene. The length of the CDR3 is 15 residues. V was clipped by 5 bases and J by 5 bases, with 19 bases between them.

Many counts were recorded for this clonotype. This chain connects TRBV29-1 to TRBJ2-7; D is unclear. Germline V gene lookup returns CDR1 SQVTM and CDR2 ANQGSEA. The CDR3 length is 12 residues. Trimming took 1 base from V and 6 from J, leaving 10 bases between them. The chain's CDR3 is CSVEVRFSEQYF. The CDR3 DNA follows: TGCAGCGTTGAAGTGCGTTTCTCCGAGCAGTACTTC.

There are many counts of this clonotype. The chain links TRBV11-3 to TRBJ2-7, with a tentative D call TRBD1 (6 bases). Germline CDR1 SGHNT, CDR2 YENEEA. Trimming removed 0 bases at V and 7 bases at J, with 13 bases between. The CDR3 length is 14 residues. The CDR3 DNA reads TGTGCCAGCAGCTTAGATGGGCGGACAGATGAGCAGTACTTC. Translating gives CASSLDGRTDEQYF.

The sample holds many counts of this clonotype. V and J are TRBV11-2 and TRBJ1-1, with D hard to call. The CDR3 runs to 11 residues. Germline lookup yields CDR1 SGHAT and CDR2 FQNNGV. V lost 0 bases to trimming and J lost 11 bases, with 7 bases between them. In DNA form, the CDR3 reads TGTGCCAGCAGCTTAGATCCTAGCGCTTTCTTT. Translation: CASSLDPSAFF. Filled out from reference TRBV11-2 and TRBJ1-1, the complete variable domain reads EAGVAQSPRYKIIEKRQSVAFWCNPISGHATLYWYQQILGQGPKLLIQFQNNGVVDDSQLPKDRFSAERLKGVDSTLKIQPAKLEDSAVYLCASSLDPSAFFGQGTRLTVV.

This clonotype showed up many times. The chain uses TRBV30 and TRBJ2-4, with TRBD1 as a possible D gene (6 bases). This CDR3 has 15 amino acids. Trimming left V 0 bases short and J 0 bases short, with 9 bases between. CDR1 and CDR2 (germline): GTSNPN, SVGIG (reference sequence). The CDR3 DNA reads TGTGCCTGGAGTGTTGGGGGCCTAGCCAAAAACATTCAGTACTTC. Protein: CAWSVGGLAKNIQYF.

The chain recombines TRBV28 with TRBJ2-7, with D perhaps TRBD2 (6 bases). Trimming removed 3 bases at V and 4 bases at J, with 28 bases between. CDR1 and CDR2 from the germline V gene are MDHEN and SYDVKM. This CDR3 comprises 19 residues. The CDR3 is CASSFAWGPAHSAGYEQYF. The CDR3 DNA follows: TGTGCCAGCAGTTTCGCTTGGGGACCCGCTCATTCGGCGGGATACGAGCAGTACTTC. Based on the CDR3 plus reference TRBV28 and TRBJ2-7, the full variable domain is DVKVTQSSRYLVKRTGEKVFLECVQDMDHENMFWYRQDPGLGLRLIYFSYDVKMKEKGDIPEGYSVSREKKERFSLILESASTNQTSMYLCASSFAWGPAHSAGYEQYFGPGTRLTVT.

Remarks on this clonotype: A read error may produce the germline difference seen at one junction end. The chain recombines TRBV7-3 with TRBJ2-4, with TRBD2 as a possible D gene (7 bases). CDR1 is SGHTA, CDR2 FQGTGA, per germline. The CDR3 spans 13 residues. CDR3 bases: TGTGCCAGCAGCGCCGGGGGGCCGGGCATTAAGTACTTC. Amino acids: CASSAGGPGIKYF.

As DNA, the CDR3 is TGTGCCAGCAGTTTTCGAGGGGTAGGCTATGGCTACACCTTC. Translating it yields CASSFRGVGYGYTF. This sequence joins TRBV12-3 or TRBV12-4 and TRBJ1-2; the D gene is possibly TRBD1 (5 bases). This CDR3 has 14 amino acids. Trimming took 3 bases from V and 4 from J, leaving 12 bases between them.

In its sample, this clonotype was seen once. The V and J genes are TRBV12-3 or TRBV12-4 and TRBJ1-5; 7 bases are a match to TRBD1. Germline trimming cut 3 bases from V and 4 bases from J; bases unmatched to any gene: 18. The CDR3 extends over 19 amino acids. The CDR3 sequence is CASSFTPGLSGQQNQPQHF. CDR3 sequence (DNA): TGTGCCAGCAGTTTCACCCCGGGACTCTCGGGACAGCAAAATCAGCCCCAGCATTTT.